This record looks at one TCR beta chain sequence and its context. Its cognate antigen is unknown. The data derive from a study of cytomegalovirus exposure and HLA in healthy donors. On the study more broadly: Of the donors genotyped, several hundred in all, 75% to 85% fell in the Caucasian-associated ancestry cluster. Study-wide points: Upon later analysis, TCR association rates were observed to vary by HLA locus, being highest for DRB1 and lowest for HLA-C. TCR beta chains numbering about 160 were designated cytomegalovirus-associated.

CDR1 and CDR2 (germline): GTSNPN, SVGIG (reference sequence). The V end was cut by 3 bases, the J end by 0 bases, with 20 bases between. The length of the CDR3 is 17 residues. 13 Jbeta primers and 60 Vbeta primers were used for the PCR. TCRdb's copy holds only in-frame clones and misses some; the assay was immunoSEQ multiplex PCR. The repertoire holds about 250,000 clones, roughly 91% seen once, with roughly 1.6% in the top ten. Donors were ostensibly healthy at sampling, although undocumented immune exposures were probable. The source material was PBMCs. This receptor was identified in a girl aged 2 to 9 in good health and CMV-seronegative. This chain connects TRBV30 to TRBJ1-1; maybe TRBD1 (5 bases). In DNA form, the CDR3 reads TGTGCCTGGAGCAGGGTCGGGGGACGGGGGTTGAACACTGAAGCTTTCTTT. Its protein product is CAWSRVGGRGLNTEAFF.